Each of the 9 T cell receptor beta chains below was sequenced from the same sample in a study of cytomegalovirus exposure and HLA in healthy donors. Both 60 Vbeta primers and 13 Jbeta primers went into the PCR. TCRdb keeps only in-frame clones here, not all; method: immunoSEQ multiplex PCR. Here the sample spans some 70,000 clones, about 80% being singletons. The source material was PBMCs. The receptor source for this set is a man between 18 and 29 years old in good health and CMV-seronegative.

This chain joins TRBV6-1 and TRBJ2-1, with 8 bases aligning to TRBD2. CDR3 length: 16 amino acids. V trimming: 1 base; J trimming: 5 bases; junction bases outside the gene matches: 7. Looked up from germline, CDR1 is MNHNS and CDR2 is SASEGT. The CDR3 loop is CASSEVRGARDNEQFF. The DNA for the CDR3 is TGTGCCAGCAGTGAAGTGCGGGGGGCCAGGGACAATGAGCAGTTCTTC.

This clone was detected only a few times. The genes are TRBV11-2 and TRBJ1-2; D might be TRBD1 (5 bases). In germline, CDR1 is SGHAT, CDR2 FQNNGV. The CDR3 runs 14 residues. V shed 6 bases and J shed 3 bases, with 14 bases lying between them. The CDR3 DNA sequence: TGTGCCAGCAGGGGCCTGGCCAGGGACTATGGCTACACCTTC. As protein: CASRGLARDYGYTF.

The chain couples TRBV25-1 to TRBJ1-6; D call uncertain. Per the germline V gene, CDR1 is MGHDK and CDR2 is SYGVNS. V shed 3 bases and J shed 0 bases, with 6 bases lying between them. There are 15 residues in the CDR3. CDR3 sequence (DNA): TGTGCCAGCAGTGACCGCGGCTCCTATAATTCACCCCTCCACTTT. Protein: CASSDRGSYNSPLHF.

The chain carries TRBV7-8 and TRBJ1-5; no clear D gene. There are 17 residues in the CDR3. Per germline, CDR1 SGHVS and CDR2 FQNEAQ. V was trimmed by 1 base and J by 0 bases, leaving 13 bases between them. CDR3 nucleotide sequence: TGTGCCAGCAGCTTAGGGGCCTCATACGATAGCAATCAGCCCCAGCATTTT. This codes for CASSLGASYDSNQPQHF. Looking up the rest from reference TRBV7-8 and TRBJ1-5 gives the full variable domain: GAGVSQSPRYKVAKRGQDVALRCDPISGHVSLFWYQQALGQGPEFLTYFQNEAQLDKSGLPSDRFFAERPEGSVSTLKIQRTQQEDSAVYLCASSLGASYDSNQPQHFGDGTRLSIL.

The gene calls are TRBV19 and TRBJ2-3; TRBD1 aligns across 12 bases. This CDR3 has 14 residues. Per the germline V gene, CDR1 is LNHDA and CDR2 is SQIVND (reference sequence). The V and J ends lost 8 bases and 4 bases, in that order; junction bases with no gene match: 4. CDR3 nucleotides: TGTGCCAGTCGGGACAGGGGGCAAGCAGATACGCAGTATTTT. It encodes CASRDRGQADTQYF.

The rearrangement links TRBV19 to TRBJ2-1; tentatively, D is TRBD2 (5 bases). V was clipped by 3 bases and J by 7 bases, with 10 bases between them. Germline values: CDR1 LNHDA, CDR2 SQIVND (reference sequence). The CDR3 totals 13 residues. The CDR3 DNA follows: TGTGCCAGTAGTATCGGGGATAGAAATGAGCAGTTCTTC. It encodes CASSIGDRNEQFF.

The chain links TRBV9 to TRBJ2-5; TRBD2 matches at 9 bases. The CDR3 sequence is 16 residues long. Germline assignment: CDR1 SGDLS and CDR2 YYNGEE. Losses at the gene ends were 0 bases for V and 5 bases for J; bases not matched to a gene: 8. Here the CDR3 reads CASSVGLAGTRETQYF. The DNA for the CDR3 is TGTGCCAGCAGCGTAGGGCTAGCGGGGACAAGGGAGACCCAGTACTTC.

The J gene is TRBJ1-2, the V gene TRBV5-6; D uncertain. This CDR3 region has 13 residues. CDR1 is SGHDT, CDR2 YYEEEE, per germline. Between the trimmed V and J ends, which lost 0 bases and 4 bases, there was a span of 7 bases. This CDR3 reads CASSLGQPYGYTF. DNA for the CDR3: TGTGCCAGCAGCTTGGGACAACCCTATGGCTACACCTTC.

Only a few counts were recorded for this clone. V and J are TRBV5-1 and TRBJ2-2, with 7 positions matching TRBD1. With 1 base clipped from V and 0 bases from J, the junction kept 9 bases outside the gene matches. The CDR3 extends over 18 amino acids. The germline V gene encodes CDR1 SGHRS and CDR2 YFSETQ. The DNA of the CDR3 is TGCGCCAGCAGCTTGTCTCCGAGGGGGCAAGCGAACACCGGGGAGCTGTTTTTT. This codes for CASSLSPRGQANTGELFF. Drawing the rest from reference TRBV5-1 and TRBJ2-2, the complete variable domain is KAGVTQTPRYLIKTRGQQVTLSCSPISGHRSVSWYQQTPGQGLQFLFEYFSETQRNKGNFPGRFSGRQFSNSRSEMNVSTLELGDSALYLCASSLSPRGQANTGELFFGEGSRLTVL.